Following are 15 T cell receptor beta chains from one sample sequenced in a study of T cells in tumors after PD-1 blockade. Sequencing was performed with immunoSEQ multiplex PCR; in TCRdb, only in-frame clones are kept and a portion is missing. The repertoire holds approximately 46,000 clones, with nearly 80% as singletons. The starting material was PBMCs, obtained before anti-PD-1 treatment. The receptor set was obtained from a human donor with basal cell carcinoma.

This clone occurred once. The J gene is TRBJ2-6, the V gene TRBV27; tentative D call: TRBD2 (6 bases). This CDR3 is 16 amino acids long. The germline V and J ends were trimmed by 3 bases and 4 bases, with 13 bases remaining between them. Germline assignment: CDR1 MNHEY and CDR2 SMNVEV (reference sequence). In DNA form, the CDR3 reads TGTGCCAGCAGTTTGCGGGACCGAGCCGGGGCCAACGTCCTGACTTTC. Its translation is CASSLRDRAGANVLTF.

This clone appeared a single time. CDR3 in amino acids: CASSHRNEQYF. As DNA, the CDR3 is TGTGCCAGCAGCCACCGCAACGAGCAGTACTTC. The J gene is TRBJ2-7, the V gene TRBV3-1 (or the pseudogene TRBV3-2); the D is unclear. Germline loops: CDR1 LGHDT, CDR2 YNNKEL (reference sequence). V lost 3 bases, J lost 5 bases, and 5 bases lay in between. The CDR3 runs to 11 residues.

The CDR3 sequence is CASSTDRNIQYF. The CDR3, as DNA: TGTGCCAGCAGTACGGACAGAAACATTCAGTACTTC. The chain is built from TRBV2 and TRBJ2-4, with D tentatively TRBD1 (6 bases). Germline V CDR1 and CDR2: SNHLY, FYNNEI. The CDR3 consists of 12 residues. Trimming took off 5 bases at V and 6 bases at J, with 8 bases between the two ends.

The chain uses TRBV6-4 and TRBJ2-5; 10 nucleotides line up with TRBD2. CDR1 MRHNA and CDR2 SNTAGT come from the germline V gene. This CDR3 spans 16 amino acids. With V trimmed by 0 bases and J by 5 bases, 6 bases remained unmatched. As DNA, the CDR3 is TGTGCCAGCAGTGACTCAAGGGGACTAGCGCGGGAGACCCAGTACTTC. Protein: CASSDSRGLARETQYF.

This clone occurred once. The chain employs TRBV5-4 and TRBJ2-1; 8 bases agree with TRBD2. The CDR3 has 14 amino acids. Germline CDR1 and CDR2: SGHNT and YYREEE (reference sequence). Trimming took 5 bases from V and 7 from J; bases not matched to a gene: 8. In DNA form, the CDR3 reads TGTGCCAGCAGTTATAGCGGGACGCGTAATGAGCAGTTCTTC. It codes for CASSYSGTRNEQFF.

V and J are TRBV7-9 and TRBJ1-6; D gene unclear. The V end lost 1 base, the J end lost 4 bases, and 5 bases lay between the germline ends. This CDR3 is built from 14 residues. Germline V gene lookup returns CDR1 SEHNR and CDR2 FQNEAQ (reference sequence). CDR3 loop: CASSLEQYNSPLHF. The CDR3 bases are TGTGCCAGCAGCTTAGAACAATATAATTCACCCCTCCACTTT. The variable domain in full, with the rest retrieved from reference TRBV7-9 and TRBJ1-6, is DTGVSQNPRHKITKRGQNVTFRCDPISEHNRLYWYRQTLGQGPEFLTYFQNEAQLEKSRLLSDRFSAERPKGSFSTLEIQRTEQGDSAMYLCASSLEQYNSPLHFGNGTRLTVT.

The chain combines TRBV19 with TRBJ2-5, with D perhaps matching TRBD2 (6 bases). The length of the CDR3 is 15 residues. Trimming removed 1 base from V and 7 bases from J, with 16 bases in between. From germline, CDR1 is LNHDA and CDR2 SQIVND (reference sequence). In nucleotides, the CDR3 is TGTGCCAGTAGTATAGTTTGGGGGTCCGGGGGGACCCAGTACTTC. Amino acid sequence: CASSIVWGSGGTQYF.

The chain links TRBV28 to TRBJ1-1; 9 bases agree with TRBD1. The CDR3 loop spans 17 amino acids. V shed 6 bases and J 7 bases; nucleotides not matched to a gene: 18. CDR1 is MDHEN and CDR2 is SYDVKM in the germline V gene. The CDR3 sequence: CASSSIGTGHLQGEAFF. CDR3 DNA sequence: TGTGCCAGCAGCTCAATCGGGACAGGGCACCTCCAGGGTGAAGCTTTCTTT.

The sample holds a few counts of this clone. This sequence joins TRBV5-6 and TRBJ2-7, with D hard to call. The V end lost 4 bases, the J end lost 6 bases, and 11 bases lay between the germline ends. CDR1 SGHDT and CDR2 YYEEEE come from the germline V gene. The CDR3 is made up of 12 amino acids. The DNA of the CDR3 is TGTGCCAGCAGCCATCAGGCTGTCGAGCAGTACTTC. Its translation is CASSHQAVEQYF.

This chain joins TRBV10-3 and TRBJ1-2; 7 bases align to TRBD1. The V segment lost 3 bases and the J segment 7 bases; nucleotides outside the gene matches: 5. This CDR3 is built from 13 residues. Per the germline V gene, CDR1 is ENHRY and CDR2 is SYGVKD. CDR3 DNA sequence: TGTGCCATCAGTGATGACAGGGTCGGTGGCTACACCTTC. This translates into CAISDDRVGGYTF.

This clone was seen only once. The chain's CDR3 is CSVGGTGMYEQYF. In DNA, the CDR3 is TGCAGCGTCGGTGGGACAGGGATGTACGAGCAGTACTTC. This chain connects TRBV29-1 to TRBJ2-7; 9 nucleotides align to TRBD1. Germline CDR1 and CDR2: SQVTM and ANQGSEA. This CDR3 comprises 13 residues. V lost 6 bases and J lost 4; bases outside the gene matches: 7.

CDR3 loop: CASTIPEGKGTEAFF. The CDR3 DNA reads TGTGCCAGCACCATACCTGAGGGGAAGGGCACTGAAGCTTTCTTT. The chain carries TRBV28 and TRBJ1-1; D might be TRBD1 (5 bases). From germline, CDR1 is MDHEN and CDR2 SYDVKM. This CDR3 comprises 15 residues. Trimming cost V 7 bases and J 4 bases, with 19 bases left between them.

The CDR3 here is CASNSRTGGNSPLHF. DNA of the CDR3: TGTGCCAGCAACTCCAGGACAGGGGGTAATTCACCCCTCCACTTT. V and J are TRBV3-1 (or the pseudogene TRBV3-2) and TRBJ1-6, with 10 bases lining up with TRBD1. Germline V lookup: CDR1 LGHDT, CDR2 YNNKEL (reference sequence). The CDR3 sequence is 15 residues long. V lost 7 bases, J lost 6 bases, and 6 bases stayed unmatched.

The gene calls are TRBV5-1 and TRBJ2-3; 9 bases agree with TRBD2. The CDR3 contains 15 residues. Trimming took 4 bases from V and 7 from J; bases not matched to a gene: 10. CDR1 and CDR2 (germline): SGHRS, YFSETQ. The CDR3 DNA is TGCGCCAGCAGCCCCGATCTAGCGGGGAGAAATACGCAGTATTTT. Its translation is CASSPDLAGRNTQYF.

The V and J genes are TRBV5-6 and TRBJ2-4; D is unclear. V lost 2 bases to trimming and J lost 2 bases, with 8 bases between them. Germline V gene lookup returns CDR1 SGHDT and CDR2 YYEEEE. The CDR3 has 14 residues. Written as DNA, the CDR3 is TGTGCCAGCAGCTTCAGTGGGTCCAAAAACATTCAGTACTTC. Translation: CASSFSGSKNIQYF.